The 5 T cell receptor beta chains reported below all come from one sample, sequenced in a study of blood T cells in healthy people across ages. Then a second PCR, running about 6 to 12 cycles, was carried out with a sample-barcoded 5' primer and a J-beta primer mix. TCRdb called the 5' RACE reads again in MiXCR, with one record for every CDR3 protein. The table shows about 600,000 distinct CDR3 sequences, with roughly 48% occurring only once. The specimen sequenced was blood. The receptors come from a man older than 75 in good health.

On this clonotype: Compared with germline, one end of the junction differs, possibly owing to a read error. The chain combines TRBV6-5 with TRBJ2-1, with D possibly called TRBD1 or TRBD2 (5 bases each). Germline CDR1 reads MNHEY; CDR2 reads SVGAGI. The CDR3 has 13 amino acids. CDR3 in amino acids: CASSDSGGNEQFF. CDR3 sequence (DNA): TGTGCCAGCAGTGACTCTGGGGGCAATGAGCAGTTCTTC.

V is TRBV20-1 and J is TRBJ2-7; D might be TRBD1 (6 bases). Germline V gene sequence: CDR1 DFQATT, CDR2 SNEGSKA (reference sequence). V shed 4 bases and J shed 3 bases, with 16 bases lying between them. This CDR3 contains 14 residues. The CDR3: CSAIGQSPFYEQYF. The CDR3 nucleotides read TGCAGTGCTATTGGACAGTCACCTTTCTACGAGCAGTACTTC.

This sequence joins TRBV20-1 and TRBJ2-3; D is unresolved. Germline lookup yields CDR1 DFQATT and CDR2 SNEGSKA (reference sequence). The CDR3 totals 14 residues. Deletions cut 6 bases from V and 1 base from J, with 14 bases between. CDR3 DNA: TGCAGTGCCAAGGATTCCAGCGGCACAGATACGCAGTATTTT. It is translated as CSAKDSSGTDTQYF.

The table lists this clonotype with a few counts. The chain couples TRBV12-5 to TRBJ1-2, with D uncertain. The CDR3 length is 11 residues. CDR1 is LGHNT, CDR2 FRNRAP, per germline. The V end was cut by 5 bases, the J end by 8 bases, with 9 bases between. The CDR3 DNA follows: TGTGCTAGTGGTATCTACGAGGGCTACACCTTC. Translation gives CASGIYEGYTF.

The rearrangement uses TRBV25-1 and TRBJ1-1; 9 bases line up with TRBD1. The CDR3 is made up of 14 amino acids. Germline V gene sequence: CDR1 MGHDK, CDR2 SYGVNS. Trimming removed 4 bases from V and 4 bases from J; junction bases left unmatched: 4. CDR3 loop: CASSGDRVVTEAFF. CDR3 DNA sequence: TGTGCCAGCAGTGGGGACAGGGTCGTCACTGAAGCTTTCTTT.